Below are 32 T cell receptor beta chains sequenced from a single sample in a study of shared clonotypes between healthy human individuals. This table comes from immunoSEQ multiplex PCR, and its TCRdb copy is limited to in-frame clones, with some not included. Counted here are fewer than 3 million clones, 92% occurring once; the ten biggest clones make up 0.37%. Sample: naive CD4+ T cells from PBMCs. Subset meaning: CD45RA+ positively selected. Receptors originate from a man between 18 and 35 years old in good health. Some clones in this sample may be carry-over from other donors' samples.

This chain joins TRBV6-6 and TRBJ2-4; D perhaps matches TRBD2 (6 bases). The length of the CDR3 is 15 residues. Between the trimmed V and J ends, which lost 0 bases and 8 bases, there was a span of 14 bases. Germline CDR1 and CDR2: MNHNY and SVGAGI (reference sequence). The CDR3 coding sequence is TGTGCCAGCAGTTACTCTCTGGGCGGGATCGACATTCAGTACTTC. The encoded protein is CASSYSLGGIDIQYF.

The chain joins TRBV28 to TRBJ2-5; no definite D call. V shed 2 bases and J shed 11 bases, with 9 bases lying between them. Per the germline V gene, CDR1 is MDHEN and CDR2 is SYDVKM. CDR3 size: 11 residues. The CDR3 DNA reads as TGTGCCAGCAGTTTAGATGGCCCACAGTACTTC. Protein: CASSLDGPQYF.

The V and J genes are TRBV5-1 and TRBJ2-5; 7 bases align to TRBD1. J gave up 11 bases and V 3 bases, and 13 bases lay outside the gene matches. Looked up from germline, CDR1 is SGHRS and CDR2 is YFSETQ. The CDR3 has 14 residues. The CDR3, as DNA: TGCGCCAGCAGCTGGTCCTCGACAGGGACGGAGCAGTACTTC. Its protein product is CASSWSSTGTEQYF.

The chain has TRBV7-9 and TRBJ1-5; D possibly corresponds to TRBD1 (5 bases). Per germline, CDR1 SEHNR and CDR2 FQNEAQ (reference sequence). Deletions cut 4 bases from V and 8 bases from J, with 9 bases between. CDR3 length: 12 residues. CDR3 region: CASSYQGEPQHF. In nucleotides, the CDR3 is TGTGCCAGCAGCTACCAGGGAGAGCCCCAGCATTTT.

The chain is built from TRBV5-8 and TRBJ2-7, with D perhaps matching TRBD1 (6 bases). Germline assignment: CDR1 SGHTS and CDR2 YDEGEE. CDR3 length: 17 amino acids. The V end lost 4 bases, the J end lost 2 bases, and 22 bases lay between the germline ends. The CDR3 coding sequence is TGTGCCAGCAGCCTCGGCCTTTCGACAGGAGCCACCTACGAGCAGTACTTC. Translated: CASSLGLSTGATYEQYF.

The chain recombines TRBV23-1 with TRBJ2-7; D might be TRBD2 (5 bases). TRBV23-1 is known as an ORF, though its function is uncertain. The V end was cut by 0 bases, the J end by 6 bases, with 24 bases between. The CDR3 contains 18 residues. Here the CDR3 DNA reads TGCGCCAGCAGTCAATCGGTCCCCCGCCAACCCCCGGGGTTCGAGCAGTACTTC. Its protein product is CASSQSVPRQPPGFEQYF.

The V and J genes are TRBV14 and TRBJ2-5; 11 bases fit TRBD2. Unmatched junction bases numbered 4, after V lost 1 base and J lost 3 bases. CDR3 size: 16 residues. Germline V gene sequence: CDR1 SGHDN, CDR2 FVKESK. CDR3 sequence reads: CASSQGEGLAEETQYF. For the CDR3, the DNA is TGTGCCAGCAGCCAAGGAGAGGGACTAGCGGAAGAGACCCAGTACTTC. Full variable domain (rest looked up from reference TRBV14 and TRBJ2-5): EAGVTQFPSHSVIEKGQTVTLRCDPISGHDNLYWYRRVMGKEIKFLLHFVKESKQDESGMPNNRFLAERTGGTYSTLKVQPAELEDSGVYFCASSQGEGLAEETQYFGPGTRLLVL.

The chain is built from TRBV27 and TRBJ2-3; 13 nucleotides align to TRBD2. With 3 bases clipped from V and 3 bases from J, the junction kept 6 bases outside the gene matches. The CDR3 loop spans 17 amino acids. Germline CDR1 MNHEY, CDR2 SMNVEV (reference sequence). CDR3 in amino acids: CASSFSLGLAGTDTQYF. In DNA form, the CDR3 reads TGTGCCAGCAGTTTCTCTTTGGGACTAGCGGGGACAGATACGCAGTATTTT.

The chain is built from TRBV6-5 and TRBJ1-1; D uncertain. V shed 7 bases and J shed 2 bases, with 8 bases lying between them. Germline V gene sequence: CDR1 MNHEY, CDR2 SVGAGI. The length of the CDR3 is 12 residues. CDR3 coding DNA: TGTGCCAGCATAGGGAGTAACACTGAAGCTTTCTTT. This codes for CASIGSNTEAFF.

J is TRBJ2-7 and V is TRBV5-4; 8 bases match TRBD2. The CDR3 runs to 16 residues. Trimming cost V 3 bases and J 1 base; bases outside gene matches: 9. Germline values: CDR1 SGHNT, CDR2 YYREEE (reference sequence). CDR3 loop: CASSSNPGGISYEQYF. In nucleotides, the CDR3 is TGTGCCAGCAGCTCCAATCCGGGAGGGATTTCCTACGAGCAGTACTTC.

This clone has only one observation. The sample contains more than one DNA sequence encoding this CDR3. The genes are TRBV28 and TRBJ1-2, with TRBD1 matching 7 bases. This CDR3 region has 13 residues. V dropped 6 bases and J dropped 4; count of bases not matched to a gene: 5. Germline CDR1 MDHEN, CDR2 SYDVKM. This CDR3 is CASRPGQSYGYTF. Written as DNA, the CDR3 is TGTGCCAGCAGACCGGGACAGAGCTATGGCTACACCTTC.

The rearrangement links TRBV5-1 to TRBJ2-1, with D tentatively TRBD2 (6 bases). There are 15 residues in the CDR3. V gave up 6 bases and J gave up 7 bases, with 20 bases separating them. Germline V gives CDR1 SGHRS, CDR2 YFSETQ. The CDR3 nucleotides are TGCGCCAGCAAACTAGCCGACTTCGGGTGGAATGAGCAGTTCTTC. It translates to CASKLADFGWNEQFF.

The chain uses TRBV10-3 and TRBJ2-1; D is perhaps TRBD2 (5 bases). CDR3 length: 15 amino acids. The germline CDR1 and CDR2 sequences are ENHRY and SYGVKD. Trimming left V 2 bases short and J 7 bases short, with 15 bases between. The CDR3, as DNA: TGTGCCATCAGTGAGGATAGGACGAGGAGGAATGAGCAGTTCTTC. Translated, it gives CAISEDRTRRNEQFF.

In nucleotides, the CDR3 is TGTGCCAGCAGCTTCTGGGGGGACACCGGGGAGCTGTTTTTT. Its protein product is CASSFWGDTGELFF. The chain joins TRBV7-9 to TRBJ2-2, with D possibly TRBD2 on 6 matching bases. V lost 3 bases to trimming and J lost 3 bases, with 8 bases between them. The CDR3 contains 14 residues. Germline-derived CDR1 and CDR2 are SEHNR and FQNEAQ (reference sequence).

This chain links TRBV6-1 with TRBJ2-5; 7 bases fit TRBD1. From germline, CDR1 is MNHNS and CDR2 SASEGT. V trimming: 0 bases; J trimming: 5 bases; junction bases outside the gene matches: 3. The CDR3 loop spans 14 amino acids. The CDR3 loop is CASSEAGQVETQYF. DNA of the CDR3: TGTGCCAGCAGTGAAGCTGGACAGGTGGAGACCCAGTACTTC.

This chain connects TRBV28 to TRBJ1-1, with unresolved D. The CDR3 runs to 15 residues. V was pared by 2 bases and J by 0 bases, with 10 bases between. Germline V gene sequence: CDR1 MDHEN, CDR2 SYDVKM. The CDR3: CASSLPWRLNTEAFF. The CDR3 bases are TGTGCCAGCAGTTTACCGTGGAGGCTGAACACTGAAGCTTTCTTT.

The chain carries TRBV28 and TRBJ2-7; 8 bases are a match to TRBD2. Unmatched junction bases numbered 12, after V lost 4 bases and J lost 4 bases. CDR3 size: 16 residues. Looked up from germline, CDR1 is MDHEN and CDR2 is SYDVKM. The CDR3 spells CASSSISSGSPYEQYF. The CDR3 DNA follows: TGTGCCAGCAGTTCAATATCTAGCGGGTCACCGTACGAGCAGTACTTC.

The table lists this clone with a few counts. The chain is built from TRBV5-1 and TRBJ1-2; 8 bases are a match to TRBD1. V was pared by 4 bases and J by 3 bases, with 8 bases of the junction left unmatched. The length of the CDR3 is 15 residues. CDR1 and CDR2 from the germline V gene are SGHRS and YFSETQ. The CDR3 nucleotides are TGCGCCAGCAGCCCCTCCGGGACAGGAGACTATGGCTACACCTTC. Translated: CASSPSGTGDYGYTF.

Concerning this clone: The identical CDR3 is also encoded by other nucleotide sequences in the sample. This chain uses TRBV28 with TRBJ1-1; no definite D call. Trimming left V 8 bases short and J 0 bases short, with 7 bases between. This CDR3 has 12 amino acids. Per the germline V gene, CDR1 is MDHEN and CDR2 is SYDVKM. The chain's CDR3 is CASSEMNTEAFF. The DNA for the CDR3 is TGTGCCAGCTCAGAGATGAACACTGAAGCTTTCTTT.

CDR3 nucleotides: TGTGCCAGTACCGGGACTAGCGGGAACATCAATGAGCAGTTCTTC. It translates to CASTGTSGNINEQFF. This chain links TRBV19 with TRBJ2-1; 13 nucleotides line up with TRBD2. With 7 bases clipped from V and 6 bases from J, the junction kept 6 bases outside the gene matches. The germline V gene encodes CDR1 LNHDA and CDR2 SQIVND (reference sequence). CDR3 size: 15 residues.

This chain links TRBV9 with TRBJ2-1; no clear D. The germline gives CDR1 SGDLS, CDR2 YYNGEE. The CDR3 is made up of 13 amino acids. Between the trimmed V and J ends, which lost 3 bases and 7 bases, there was a span of 11 bases. The CDR3 nucleotides are TGTGCCAGCAGCGCCCTCGCGCGAAATGAGCAGTTCTTC. Translating it yields CASSALARNEQFF.

In the case of this clone: The sample contains more than one DNA sequence encoding this CDR3. V usage is TRBV4-3 and J usage is TRBJ2-7, with D perhaps matching TRBD2 (6 bases). The length of the CDR3 is 13 residues. The germline gives CDR1 LGHNA, CDR2 YSLEER. V was cut by 0 bases and J by 6 bases, with 9 bases left in between. The CDR3 DNA reads TGCGCCAGCAGCCAAGACGGCGGGGCCGAGCAGTACTTC. It encodes CASSQDGGAEQYF.

This chain connects TRBV19 to TRBJ2-1; tentative D call: TRBD2 (6 bases). The CDR3 contains 14 residues. The V gene's germline CDR1 is LNHDA and CDR2 SQIVND (reference sequence). The V end lost 3 bases, the J end lost 3 bases, and 9 bases lay between the germline ends. The CDR3 nucleotides are TGTGCCAGTAGTATCCGGGGGATCTACAATGAGCAGTTCTTC. Residues: CASSIRGIYNEQFF.

V is TRBV5-1 and J is TRBJ2-1; perhaps TRBD2 as D (6 bases). CDR3 length equals 11 residues. The germline gives CDR1 SGHRS, CDR2 YFSETQ. V was shortened by 5 bases and J by 11 bases, with 11 bases between the two germline ends. In DNA form, the CDR3 reads TGCGCCAGCAGACCGCTAGCGAAGCAGTTCTTC. Its translation: CASRPLAKQFF.

V gene TRBV6-6 combines with J gene TRBJ1-5; tentative D call: TRBD1 (5 bases). Trimming pared 6 bases from V and 2 bases from J, leaving 14 bases between. The CDR3 runs to 15 residues. CDR1 is MNHNY, CDR2 SVGAGI, per germline (reference sequence). The CDR3 DNA reads as TGTGCCAGCAGCCAGGGCAGTTTCGGCAATCAGCCCCAGCATTTT. Its protein product is CASSQGSFGNQPQHF.

The chain employs TRBV5-1 and TRBJ2-7, with 9 nucleotides matching TRBD2. This CDR3 has 16 amino acids. J was trimmed by 2 bases and V by 4 bases; bases with no gene match: 10. Looked up from germline, CDR1 is SGHRS and CDR2 is YFSETQ. CDR3 coding DNA: TGCGCCAGCAGCCCTACGACTAGCGGTATCACCTACGAGCAGTACTTC. This translates into CASSPTTSGITYEQYF.

Points on this clone: The same CDR3 can be traced to other DNA sequences in this sample. This chain links TRBV30 with TRBJ2-2; D is unclear. This CDR3 spans 11 amino acids. V was trimmed by 1 base and J by 5 bases, leaving 2 bases between them. The germline CDR1 and CDR2 sequences are GTSNPN and SVGIG (reference sequence). This CDR3 is CAWSDTGELFF. CDR3 DNA sequence: TGTGCCTGGAGTGATACCGGGGAGCTGTTTTTT.

The chain uses TRBV7-2 and TRBJ2-5; TRBD2 matches at 8 bases. With V trimmed by 1 base and J by 1 base, 8 bases remained unmatched. The length of the CDR3 is 17 residues. The germline gives CDR1 SGHTA, CDR2 FQGNSA. CDR3 sequence (DNA): TGTGCCAGCAGCTTAGGCGCCCGGGGGGGAGGCCAAGAGACCCAGTACTTC. It translates to CASSLGARGGGQETQYF.

For the CDR3, the DNA is TGTGCCAGCAGCTTATTAGGGCCTAGCGGTAACAATGAGCAGTTCTTC. This gives the protein CASSLLGPSGNNEQFF. The rearrangement uses TRBV7-2 and TRBJ2-1; 7 nucleotides match TRBD2. Germline-derived CDR1 and CDR2 are SGHTA and FQGNSA. The CDR3 runs 16 residues. J lost 5 bases, V lost 2 bases, and 9 bases had no gene match.

The V gene is TRBV18, the J gene TRBJ2-1, with 12 bases that match TRBD2. The germline V gene has CDR1 KGHSH and CDR2 LQKENI. V shed 5 bases, J shed 4 bases, and the junction held 0 bases outside the gene matches. CDR3 length: 14 residues. CDR3 DNA sequence: TGTGCCAGCTCAACTAGCGGGGGGTACAATGAGCAGTTCTTC. This encodes CASSTSGGYNEQFF.

V gene TRBV4-3 combines with J gene TRBJ2-3, with D unclear. This CDR3 region has 14 residues. From germline, CDR1 is LGHNA and CDR2 YSLEER. V was shortened by 4 bases and J by 3 bases, with 11 bases between the two germline ends. CDR3 bases: TGCGCCAGCAGCCCCGCCTTAGTTACAGATACGCAGTATTTT. Translation: CASSPALVTDTQYF.

V usage is TRBV28 and J usage is TRBJ1-2, with 7 nucleotides matching TRBD1. The CDR3 loop spans 15 amino acids. The germline V gene encodes CDR1 MDHEN and CDR2 SYDVKM. V was clipped by 6 bases and J by 4 bases; unmatched bases: 11. The CDR3 region is CASRTRDSRLYGYTF. The CDR3, as DNA: TGTGCCAGCAGGACCCGGGACAGCAGACTCTATGGCTACACCTTC.